One TCR beta chain is described in this entry. The data were taken from a study of control samples from healthy donors and cancer patients. CDR1 is LGHDT and CDR2 is YNNKEL in the germline V gene (reference sequence). This CDR3 has 14 amino acids. V was clipped by 7 bases and J by 3 bases, with 15 bases between them. TCRdb's copy holds only in-frame clones and misses some; the assay was immunoSEQ multiplex PCR. The sample yields tens of thousands of clones, 94% seen once. The specimen was blood. This chain joins TRBV3-1 (or the pseudogene TRBV3-2) and TRBJ2-5; D is unclear. The clonotype comes from a woman aged 25 to 39 in good health. The CDR3 region is CASTYSWGEETQYF. CDR3 DNA: TGTGCCAGCACCTATTCTTGGGGTGAAGAGACCCAGTACTTC.